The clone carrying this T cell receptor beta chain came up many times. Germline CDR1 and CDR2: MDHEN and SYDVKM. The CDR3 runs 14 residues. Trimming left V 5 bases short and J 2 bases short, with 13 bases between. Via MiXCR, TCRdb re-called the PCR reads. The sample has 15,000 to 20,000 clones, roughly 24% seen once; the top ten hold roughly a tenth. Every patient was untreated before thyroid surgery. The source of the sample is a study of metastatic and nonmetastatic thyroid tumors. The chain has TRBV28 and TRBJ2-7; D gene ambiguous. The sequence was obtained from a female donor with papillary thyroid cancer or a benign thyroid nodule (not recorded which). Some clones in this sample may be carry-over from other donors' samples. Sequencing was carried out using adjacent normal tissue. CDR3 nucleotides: TGTGCCAGCAGTCCAATCGGGCCCCCCTACGAGCAGTACTTC. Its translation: CASSPIGPPYEQYF. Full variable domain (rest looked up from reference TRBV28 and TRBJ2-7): DVKVTQSSRYLVKRTGEKVFLECVQDMDHENMFWYRQDPGLGLRLIYFSYDVKMKEKGDIPEGYSVSREKKERFSLILESASTNQTSMYLCASSPIGPPYEQYFGPGTRLTVT.